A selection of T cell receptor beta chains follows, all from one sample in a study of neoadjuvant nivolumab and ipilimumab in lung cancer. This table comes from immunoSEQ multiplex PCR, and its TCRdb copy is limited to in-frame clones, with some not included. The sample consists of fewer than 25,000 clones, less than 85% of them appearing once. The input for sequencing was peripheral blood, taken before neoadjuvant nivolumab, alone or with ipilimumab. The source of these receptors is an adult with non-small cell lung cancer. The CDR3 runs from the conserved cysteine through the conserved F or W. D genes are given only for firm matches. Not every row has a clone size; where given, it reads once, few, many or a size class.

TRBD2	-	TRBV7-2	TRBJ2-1	CASSLQAGGPPYNEQFF	TGTGCCAGCAGCTTACAAGCGGGAGGGCCTCCCTACAATGAGCAGTTCTTC
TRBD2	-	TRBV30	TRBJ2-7	CAWSEGLAGVYEQYF	TGTGCCTGGAGTGAGGGACTAGCGGGAGTGTACGAGCAGTACTTC
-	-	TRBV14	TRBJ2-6	CASSQLASSGANVLTF	TGTGCCAGCAGCCAACTTGCATCCTCTGGGGCCAACGTCCTGACTTTC
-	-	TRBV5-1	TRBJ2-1	CASSSTGWDNEQFF	TGCGCCAGCAGTTCCACGGGATGGGACAATGAGCAGTTCTTC
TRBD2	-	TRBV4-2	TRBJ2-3	CASSQTSGSVDTQYF	TGTGCCAGCAGCCAAACTAGCGGGAGTGTCGATACGCAGTATTTT
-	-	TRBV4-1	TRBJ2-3	CASSQDKSDHSTDTQYF	TGCGCCAGCAGCCAAGATAAGTCGGACCATAGCACAGATACGCAGTATTTT
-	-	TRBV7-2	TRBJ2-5	CASSLQGRQYF	TGTGCCAGCAGCTTGCAGGGAAGACAGTACTTC
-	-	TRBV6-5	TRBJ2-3	CASSYSGGAGDTQYF	TGTGCCAGCAGTTACTCGGGGGGAGCAGGTGATACGCAGTATTTT
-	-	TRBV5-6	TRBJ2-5	CASSLVAVKETQYF	TGTGCCAGCAGCTTGGTGGCAGTCAAAGAGACCCAGTACTTC
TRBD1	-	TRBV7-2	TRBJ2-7	CASSLVTGTADLWF	TGTGCCAGCAGCTTAGTTACCGGGACAGCGGACCTATGGTTC
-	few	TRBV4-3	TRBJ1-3	CASSQDSATIYF	TGCGCCAGCAGCCAAGATTCAGCGACCATATATTTT
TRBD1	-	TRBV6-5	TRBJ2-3	CASSYRQGARDTQYF	TGTGCCAGCAGTTATAGGCAGGGGGCCCGAGATACGCAGTATTTT
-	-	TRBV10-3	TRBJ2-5	CATNRGDTGGGQETQYF	TGTGCCACAAACCGGGGAGATACTGGGGGCGGGCAAGAGACCCAGTACTTC
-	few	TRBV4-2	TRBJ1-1	CASSRWTWGEMNTEAFF	TGTGCCAGCAGCCGATGGACGTGGGGGGAAATGAACACTGAAGCTTTCTTT
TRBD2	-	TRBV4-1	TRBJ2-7	CASSQEGLGSSYEQYF	TGCGCCAGCAGCCAAGAGGGACTAGGAAGCTCCTACGAGCAGTACTTC
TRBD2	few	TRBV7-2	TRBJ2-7	CASSIGLAGGPYEQYF	TGTGCCAGCAGTATCGGACTAGCGGGGGGACCCTACGAGCAGTACTTC
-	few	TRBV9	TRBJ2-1	CASSVGVIYNEQFF	TGTGCCAGCAGCGTAGGGGTGATCTACAATGAGCAGTTCTTC
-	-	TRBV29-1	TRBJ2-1	CSVDNLVGFF	TGCAGCGTTGATAACCTAGTTGGGTTCTTC
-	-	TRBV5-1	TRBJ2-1	CASSLAGTGPYNEQFF	TGCGCCAGCAGCTTGGCCGGAACGGGGCCCTACAATGAGCAGTTCTTC
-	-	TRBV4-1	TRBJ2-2	CASSQRVGPWELFF	TGCGCCAGCAGCCAAAGAGTTGGTCCCTGGGAGCTGTTTTTT
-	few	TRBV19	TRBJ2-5	CASSMMGTQYF	TGTGCCAGTAGTATGATGGGGACCCAGTACTTC
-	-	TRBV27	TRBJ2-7	CASGLGRMLGQYF	TGTGCCAGCGGCTTAGGGCGGATGTTGGGACAGTACTTC
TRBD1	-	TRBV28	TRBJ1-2	CASSSTGGVYGYTF	TGTGCCAGCAGTTCCACAGGGGGCGTCTATGGCTACACCTTC
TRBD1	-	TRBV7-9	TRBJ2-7	CASSILGRGLSFHYEQYF	TGTGCCAGCAGCATTTTGGGTAGGGGGCTGTCATTCCACTACGAGCAGTACTTC
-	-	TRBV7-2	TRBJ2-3	CASSPIMGTDTQYF	TGTGCCAGCAGCCCGATTATGGGCACAGATACGCAGTATTTT
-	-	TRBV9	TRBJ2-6	CASSVGTAGANVLTF	TGTGCCAGCAGCGTAGGGACAGCTGGGGCCAACGTCCTGACTTTC
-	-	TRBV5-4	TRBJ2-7	CASSPEGGRIYEQYF	TGTGCCAGCAGCCCGGAAGGGGGGCGCATCTACGAGCAGTACTTC
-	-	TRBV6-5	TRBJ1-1	CASSYLRAGNTEAFF	TGTGCCAGCAGTTACCTTCGGGCCGGCAACACTGAAGCTTTCTTT
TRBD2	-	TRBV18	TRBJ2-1	CASSPPETSGSMNEQFF	TGTGCCAGCTCACCACCGGAAACAAGCGGGAGTATGAATGAGCAGTTCTTC
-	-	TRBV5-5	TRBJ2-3	CASSLEGRAVDTQYF	TGTGCCAGCAGCTTGGAGGGCAGGGCCGTAGATACGCAGTATTTT
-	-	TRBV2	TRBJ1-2	CASSGRLRYPYGYTF	TGTGCCAGCAGTGGGAGGCTCAGATACCCTTATGGCTACACCTTC
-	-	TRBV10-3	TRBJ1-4	CAISESGPNNEKLFF	TGTGCCATCAGTGAAAGTGGACCGAATAATGAAAAACTGTTTTTT
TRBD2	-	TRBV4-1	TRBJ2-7	CASTPTSGRIYEQYF	TGCGCCAGCACTCCGACTAGCGGGAGAATCTACGAGCAGTACTTC
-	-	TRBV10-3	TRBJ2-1	CAISESGPRDEQFF	TGTGCCATCAGTGAGTCGGGACCGAGGGATGAGCAGTTCTTC
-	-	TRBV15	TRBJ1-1	CATSRAGNTEAFF	TGTGCCACCAGCAGAGCGGGCAACACTGAAGCTTTCTTT